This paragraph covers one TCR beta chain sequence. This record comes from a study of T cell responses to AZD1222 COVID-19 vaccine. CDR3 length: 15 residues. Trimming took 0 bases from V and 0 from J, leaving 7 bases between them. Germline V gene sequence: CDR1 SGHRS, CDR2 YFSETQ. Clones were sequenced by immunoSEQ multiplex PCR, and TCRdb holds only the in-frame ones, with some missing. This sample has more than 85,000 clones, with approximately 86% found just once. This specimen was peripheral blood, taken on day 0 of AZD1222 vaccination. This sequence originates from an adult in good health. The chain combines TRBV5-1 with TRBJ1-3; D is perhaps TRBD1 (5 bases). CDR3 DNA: TGCGCCAGCAGCTTGGACGGGGGCTCTGGAAACACCATATATTTT. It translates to CASSLDGGSGNTIYF.